The T cell receptor (beta chain) described here comes from a study of post-analysis software for immune sequencing data. Study findings and constraints: Multiple sclerosis patients had significantly lower normalized Chao1 diversity than controls. TRBV5-6, TRBV5-1 and TRBV20-1 belonged to a set of about five TRBV segments that were more frequent in patients than controls.

Germline CDR1 reads SGHRS; CDR2 reads YFSETQ. The CDR3 has 19 residues. J gave up 3 bases and V 4 bases, and 16 bases lay outside the gene matches. Unique molecular identifiers were carried by the TCR beta cDNA libraries. TCRdb processed the PCR reads anew with MiXCR; each CDR3 protein has one entry. The sample includes approximately 250,000 distinct CDR3 sequences, 35% to 45% of them seen just once. This clonotype was observed many times. Its specificity is not known. The receptor's source is a girl aged 5 to 17 with multiple sclerosis. The chain is built from TRBV5-1 and TRBJ2-1; 10 nucleotides agree with TRBD2. Sequenced: blood. The CDR3 nucleotides are TGCGCCAGCAGCCCCGGGACAGGCGGGACTAGCGCAAGCTACAATGAGCAGTTCTTC. Its translation: CASSPGTGGTSASYNEQFF.